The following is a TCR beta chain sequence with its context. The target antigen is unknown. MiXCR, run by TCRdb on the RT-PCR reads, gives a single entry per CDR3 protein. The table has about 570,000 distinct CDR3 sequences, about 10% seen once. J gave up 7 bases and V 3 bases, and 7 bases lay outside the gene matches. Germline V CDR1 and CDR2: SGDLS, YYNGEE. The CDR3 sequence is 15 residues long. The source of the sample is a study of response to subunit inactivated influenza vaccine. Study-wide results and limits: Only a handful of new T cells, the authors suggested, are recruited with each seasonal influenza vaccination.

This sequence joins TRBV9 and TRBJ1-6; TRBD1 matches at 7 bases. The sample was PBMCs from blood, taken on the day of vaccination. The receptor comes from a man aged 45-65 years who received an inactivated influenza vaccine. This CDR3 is CASSATGTENSPLHF. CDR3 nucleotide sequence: TGTGCCAGCAGCGCAACCGGGACAGAAAATTCACCCCTCCACTTT.